This T cell receptor (beta chain) is drawn from a study of OX40 agonist ivuxolimab in advanced cancers. Study information: An agonistic anti-OX40 (CD134) antibody, ivuxolimab, was used to treat the patients.

The data were produced by immunoSEQ multiplex PCR, yet TCRdb's version contains in-frame clones alone and is incomplete. There are around 40,000 clones in the sample; roughly 84% occur only once, and approximately 16% lies in the top ten. This specimen was CD4+ or CD8+ T cells sorted from blood, taken in a trial of the OX40 agonist ivuxolimab. The receptor was derived from an adult with an advanced solid tumor such as melanoma, head and neck, liver or kidney cancer.

The CDR3 bases are TGCGCCAGCAGCCCCTATTGGGGTAGCACAGATACGCAGTATTTT. It is translated as CASSPYWGSTDTQYF. The chain carries TRBV4-1 and TRBJ2-3; no clear D gene. Germline V gene data show CDR1 as MGHRA and CDR2 as YSYEKL. The CDR3 is 15 amino acids. Deletions cut 4 bases from V and 0 bases from J, with 11 bases between.